Shown below are 25 T cell receptor beta chains from a single sample sequenced in a study of T-cell memory formation after mild COVID-19. TCRdb re-called the 5' RACE reads through MiXCR, storing one row per CDR3 protein. The sample has around 320,000 distinct CDR3 sequences; roughly an eighth are singletons. Sequenced: PBMCs or a T cell subset sorted from them (not recorded which). These receptors originate from a young man who had mild COVID-19 (a few samples of this study predate the infection). Cell type and time point are not known.

The V call is TRBV3-1, the J call TRBJ2-7; D possibly matches TRBD1 or TRBD2 (5 bases each). The CDR3 covers 14 residues. Germline CDR1 is LGHDT and CDR2 is YNNKEL (reference sequence). Between the trimmed V and J ends, which lost 4 bases and 2 bases, there was a span of 12 bases. The CDR3 protein is CASSPFPGPYEQYF. The CDR3 DNA reads TGTGCCAGCAGCCCGTTTCCGGGACCCTACGAGCAGTACTTC.

The chain has TRBV28 and TRBJ2-2, with D perhaps matching TRBD1 or TRBD2 (5 bases each). The germline gives CDR1 MDHEN, CDR2 SYDVKM. Trimming took off 8 bases at V and 8 bases at J, with 6 bases between the two ends. The CDR3 consists of 10 residues. CDR3 coding DNA: TGTGCCAGCTGGGGGGGGGAGCTGTTTTTT. It codes for CASWGGELFF.

V usage is TRBV7-9 and J usage is TRBJ1-6; D might be TRBD1 (5 bases). CDR1 SEHNR and CDR2 FQNEAQ come from the germline V gene (reference sequence). CDR3 length: 14 amino acids. Trimming took 1 base from V and 7 from J, leaving 8 bases between them. CDR3 protein: CASSLGGANSPLHF. In nucleotides, the CDR3 is TGTGCCAGCAGCTTAGGAGGGGCGAATTCACCCCTCCACTTT.

The chain links TRBV5-1 to TRBJ2-5; D remains ambiguous. This CDR3 has 14 residues. Germline CDR1 is SGHRS and CDR2 is YFSETQ. Trimming shortened V by 0 bases and J by 1 base, and 7 bases separated the two germline ends. The CDR3 bases are TGCGCCAGCAGCTTGGGCCACCGCCAAGAGACCCAGTACTTC. Residues: CASSLGHRQETQYF.

This clonotype came up a few times. V is TRBV27 and J is TRBJ2-5, with 7 bases matching TRBD2. Per germline, CDR1 MNHEY and CDR2 SMNVEV (reference sequence). The CDR3 consists of 16 residues. Trimming at V came to 6 bases and at J to 9 bases, leaving 19 bases not matched to a gene. The CDR3 DNA reads as TGTGCCAGCAGCCCCCGGTCAAGCGGGGCCGGTTCGGCCCAGTACTTC. Translating it yields CASSPRSSGAGSAQYF.

This clonotype was seen repeatedly, ten times or more. The chain combines TRBV6-5 with TRBJ1-2; no definite D call. This CDR3 has 13 residues. Trimming took off 7 bases at V and 2 bases at J, with 11 bases between the two ends. From germline, CDR1 is MNHEY and CDR2 SVGAGI. CDR3: CASTPGENYGYTF. The CDR3 DNA reads as TGTGCCAGCACCCCGGGCGAAAACTATGGCTACACCTTC.

V and J are TRBV6-5 and TRBJ1-5; no reliable D call. There are 13 residues in the CDR3. V lost 6 bases and J 1 base, leaving 7 bases between the germline ends. The germline V gene encodes CDR1 MNHEY and CDR2 SVGAGI. The CDR3 protein is CASSLRSNQPQHF. The CDR3 nucleotides are TGTGCCAGCAGCCTGAGGAGCAATCAGCCCCAGCATTTT.

The chain has TRBV5-1 and TRBJ2-7, with 9 nucleotides matching TRBD1. The CDR3 is 13 residues long. Per germline, CDR1 SGHRS and CDR2 YFSETQ. V gave up 4 bases and J gave up 4 bases; unmatched junction bases: 3. CDR3 amino acids: CASSVGTGYEQYV. Written as DNA, the CDR3 is TGCGCCAGCAGCGTAGGGACAGGGTACGAGCAGTACGTC.

This clonotype has more than one count but fewer than ten. V usage is TRBV7-9 and J usage is TRBJ2-2; perhaps TRBD1 as D (5 bases). Between the trimmed V and J ends, which lost 5 bases and 4 bases, there was a span of 11 bases. Germline V lookup: CDR1 SEHNR, CDR2 FQNEAQ (reference sequence). This CDR3 comprises 14 residues. As DNA, the CDR3 is TGTGCCAGCAGCCGTCTTCAGGGCACCGGGGAGCTGTTTTTT. Protein: CASSRLQGTGELFF.

The chain uses TRBV4-1 and TRBJ1-4; 10 positions agree with TRBD1. V trimming: 1 base; J trimming: 14 bases; junction bases outside the gene matches: 13. Germline V gene sequence: CDR1 MGHRA, CDR2 YSYEKL. The CDR3 covers 16 residues. The CDR3 protein is CASSQVGRQGATRLFF. The CDR3 DNA reads as TGCGCCAGCAGCCAAGTGGGAAGACAGGGGGCAACGAGGCTGTTTTTT.

This clonotype was seen repeatedly, ten times or more. The CDR3 nucleotides are TGCGCCAGCAGCTTCAGAGCAGGGACCTCCTACGAGCAGTACTTC. It specifies CASSFRAGTSYEQYF. The chain couples TRBV4-1 to TRBJ2-7; either TRBD1 or TRBD2 may fit D (5 bases each). The germline gives CDR1 MGHRA, CDR2 YSYEKL. The CDR3 contains 15 residues. Trimming removed 5 bases at V and 0 bases at J, with 14 bases between.

This clonotype has just a few counts. The rearrangement uses TRBV6-6 and TRBJ1-6; D not certain. The germline gives CDR1 MNHNY, CDR2 SVGAGI (reference sequence). The CDR3 extends over 16 amino acids. V was shortened by 2 bases and J by 2 bases, with 10 bases between the two germline ends. CDR3 sequence (DNA): TGTGCCAGCAGTTACGCTAAGGCGGCCTATAATTCACCCCTCCACTTT. Its protein product is CASSYAKAAYNSPLHF.

The table lists this clonotype with a few counts. This chain joins TRBV3-1 and TRBJ2-3; D is undetermined. Germline loops: CDR1 LGHDT, CDR2 YNNKEL (reference sequence). The CDR3 runs to 14 residues. V lost 3 bases to trimming and J lost 1 base, with 8 bases between them. The CDR3 is CASSHNRGTDTQYF. DNA for the CDR3: TGTGCCAGCAGCCACAATAGGGGCACAGATACGCAGTATTTT.

This chain's CDR3 is CASSVRSGTSGTYYEQYV. The CDR3 DNA follows: TGTGCCAGCAGCGTACGCTCCGGGACTAGCGGGACCTACTACGAGCAGTACGTC. The chain combines TRBV21-1 with TRBJ2-7; the table calls TRBD2, which could not be checked here. TRBV21-1 is a documented pseudogene. The CDR3 spans 18 residues.

The rearrangement links TRBV28 to TRBJ1-2; D remains ambiguous. The CDR3 has 13 amino acids. Trimming shortened V by 3 bases and J by 2 bases, and 7 bases separated the two germline ends. Germline V lookup: CDR1 MDHEN, CDR2 SYDVKM. CDR3 coding DNA: TGTGCCAGCAGTTTGAGCAGCAACTATGGCTACACCTTC. Its translation: CASSLSSNYGYTF.

This clonotype has ten or more counts. This chain joins TRBV3-1 and TRBJ2-1; TRBD1 matches at 10 bases. V shed 1 base and J 6 bases; nucleotides not matched to a gene: 3. Germline V gene sequence: CDR1 LGHDT, CDR2 YNNKEL (reference sequence). The CDR3 covers 15 residues. CDR3 nucleotide sequence: TGTGCCAGCAGCCAAGTCGGGACAGGGGTCAATGAGCAGTTCTTC. Its translation is CASSQVGTGVNEQFF.

This clonotype was seen more than once but under ten times. V and J are TRBV7-9 and TRBJ1-1; a weak D match, TRBD1 (6 bases). The V end was cut by 5 bases, the J end by 2 bases, with 18 bases between. Germline V lookup: CDR1 SEHNR, CDR2 FQNEAQ (reference sequence). The CDR3 totals 16 residues. The CDR3 here is CASSLPSSGANTEAFF. Here the CDR3 DNA reads TGTGCCAGCAGCCTCCCCTCGTCGGGGGCTAACACTGAAGCTTTCTTT.

The rearrangement uses TRBV7-6 and TRBJ1-2, with 7 bases matching TRBD1. Germline V gene lookup returns CDR1 SGHVS and CDR2 FNYEAQ. Trimming cost V 4 bases and J 2 bases; bases outside gene matches: 7. This CDR3 contains 15 residues. CDR3 protein: CASSSRRDRNYGYTF. The CDR3 region has the DNA TGTGCCAGCAGCTCCCGTAGGGACAGAAACTATGGCTACACCTTC.

There are a few counts of this clonotype. The chain is built from TRBV19 and TRBJ2-1, with D hard to call. The V gene lost 6 bases and the J gene lost 2 bases, with 11 bases spanning the gap. CDR1 is LNHDA and CDR2 is SQIVND in the germline V gene (reference sequence). The CDR3 has 14 amino acids. In DNA, the CDR3 is TGTGCCAGTAGAGAACGCGCAACCTACAATGAGCAGTTCTTC. Translation: CASRERATYNEQFF.

The sample holds a few counts of this clonotype. The chain links TRBV27 to TRBJ2-7, with D possibly matching TRBD2 (6 bases). Trimming pared 7 bases from V and 2 bases from J, leaving 12 bases between. This CDR3 contains 13 residues. Germline CDR1 MNHEY, CDR2 SMNVEV (reference sequence). Written as DNA, the CDR3 is TGTGCCAGCAAGGCGCGGGGAGCCTACGAGCAGTACTTC. Its protein is CASKARGAYEQYF.

This clonotype has just a few counts. This sequence joins TRBV6-5 and TRBJ1-4; no reliable D call. Per the germline V gene, CDR1 is MNHEY and CDR2 is SVGAGI. The CDR3 spans 13 residues. V lost 7 bases and J 10 bases, leaving 16 bases between the germline ends. CDR3 nucleotides: TGTGCCAGCAAGCGCGACCCCGCTGGAAAACTGTTTTTT. It translates to CASKRDPAGKLFF.

The table lists this clonotype with a few counts. V gene TRBV6-5 combines with J gene TRBJ2-3; D possibly matches TRBD1 or TRBD2 (5 bases each). The CDR3 runs to 14 residues. Deletions cut 7 bases from V and 4 bases from J, with 15 bases between. Germline CDR1 and CDR2: MNHEY and SVGAGI. In DNA, the CDR3 is TGTGCCAGCAAAGTTGGGGGTGGTTCAGATACGCAGTATTTT. It codes for CASKVGGGSDTQYF.

The chain is built from TRBV12-5 and TRBJ2-7; D is undetermined. From germline, CDR1 is LGHNT and CDR2 FRNRAP. Trimming removed 1 base at V and 3 bases at J, with 16 bases between. This CDR3 is built from 16 residues. The CDR3 sequence is CASGLGGTEKNYEQYF. CDR3 sequence (DNA): TGTGCTAGTGGTTTGGGAGGAACCGAGAAAAACTACGAGCAGTACTTC.

This clonotype was seen more than once but under ten times. DNA for the CDR3: TGTGCCAGCAGTGAGGGGGGAGATTCACCCCTCCACTTT. This sequence encodes CASSEGGDSPLHF. The chain uses TRBV6-1 and TRBJ1-6; possibly TRBD1 for D (5 bases). Germline CDR1 and CDR2: MNHNS and SASEGT. Trimming removed 3 bases at V and 8 bases at J, with 8 bases between. The CDR3 covers 13 residues.

The chain joins TRBV20-1 to TRBJ2-3, with D possibly being TRBD1 (5 bases). V was cut by 1 base and J by 0 bases, with 14 bases left in between. Germline V lookup: CDR1 DFQATT, CDR2 SNEGSKA (reference sequence). This CDR3 region has 16 residues. The CDR3 reads CSARAWAGLSTDTQYF. The CDR3 coding sequence is TGCAGTGCTAGAGCCTGGGCAGGGCTCAGCACAGATACGCAGTATTTT.